What follows describes a single TCR beta chain. Before the COVID-19 pandemic, during about 2010-2019, CD4+ T cells were taken from unexposed donors. Uncultured naive and memory CD4+ T cells supplied DNA for deep TCR-beta sequencing. Assay: immunoSEQ multiplex PCR; the TCRdb copy retains only in-frame clones and omits some. The table includes about 68,000 clones, 80% to 95% detected once. This CDR3 is 12 amino acids long. V trimming: 8 bases; J trimming: 7 bases; junction bases outside the gene matches: 3. The V gene's germline CDR1 is MDHEN and CDR2 SYDVKM. This record comes from a study of CD4 T cells in relation to SARS-CoV-2 and coronaviruses.

The receptor was derived from a human donor in good health. This chain joins TRBV28 and TRBJ1-2; 11 bases are shared with TRBD1. Material: naive CD4+ T cells from PBMCs. The subset denotes: naive CD4+ T cells isolated by negative enrichment. CDR3 protein: CASGQGASGYTF. CDR3 nucleotides: TGTGCCAGCGGACAGGGGGCGAGTGGCTACACCTTC.